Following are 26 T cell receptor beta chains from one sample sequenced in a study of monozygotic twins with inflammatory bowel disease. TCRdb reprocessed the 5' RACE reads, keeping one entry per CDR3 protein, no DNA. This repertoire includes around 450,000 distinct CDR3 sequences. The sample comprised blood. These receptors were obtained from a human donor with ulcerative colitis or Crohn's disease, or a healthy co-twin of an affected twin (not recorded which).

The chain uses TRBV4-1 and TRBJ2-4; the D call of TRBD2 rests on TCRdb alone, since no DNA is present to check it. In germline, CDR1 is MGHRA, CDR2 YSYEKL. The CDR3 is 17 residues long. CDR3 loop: CASSHVSGALAKNIQYF.

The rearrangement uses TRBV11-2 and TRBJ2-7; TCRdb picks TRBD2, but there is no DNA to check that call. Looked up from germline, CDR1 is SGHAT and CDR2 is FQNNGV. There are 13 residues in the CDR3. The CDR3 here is CASSLEGQTPRWF.

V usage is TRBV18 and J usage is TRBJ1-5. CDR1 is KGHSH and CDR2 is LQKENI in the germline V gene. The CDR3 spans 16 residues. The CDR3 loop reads CASSPRLVSSDQPQHF.

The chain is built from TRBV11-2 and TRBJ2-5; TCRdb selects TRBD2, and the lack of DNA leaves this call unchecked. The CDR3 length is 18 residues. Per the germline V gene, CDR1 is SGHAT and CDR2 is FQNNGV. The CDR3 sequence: CASSRARLAEIIQETQYF.

This CDR3 reads CASTPDSELFF. The chain links TRBV7-8 to TRBJ1-4; TCRdb returns TRBD1, unconfirmable since there is no DNA. The CDR3 runs to 11 residues. Germline V gives CDR1 SGHVS, CDR2 FQNEAQ.

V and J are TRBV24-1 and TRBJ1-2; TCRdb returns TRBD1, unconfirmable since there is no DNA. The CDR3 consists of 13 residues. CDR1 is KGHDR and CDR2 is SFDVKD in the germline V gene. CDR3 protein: CATSRVGARGYTF.

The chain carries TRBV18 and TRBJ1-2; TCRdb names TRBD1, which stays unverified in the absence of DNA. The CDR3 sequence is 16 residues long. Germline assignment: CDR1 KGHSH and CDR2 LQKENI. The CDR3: CASSPSPQGAPYGYTF.

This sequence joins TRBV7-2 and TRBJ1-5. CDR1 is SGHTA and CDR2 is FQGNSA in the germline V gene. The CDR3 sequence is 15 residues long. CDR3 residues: CASSLYDDSNQPQHF.

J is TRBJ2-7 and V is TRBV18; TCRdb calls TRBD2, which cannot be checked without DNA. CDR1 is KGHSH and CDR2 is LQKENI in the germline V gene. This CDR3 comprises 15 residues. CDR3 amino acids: CASSPPLSGGNEQYF.

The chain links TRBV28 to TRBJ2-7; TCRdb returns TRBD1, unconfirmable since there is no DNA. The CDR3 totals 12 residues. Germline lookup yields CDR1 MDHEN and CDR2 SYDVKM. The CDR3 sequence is CASRGPSYEQYF.

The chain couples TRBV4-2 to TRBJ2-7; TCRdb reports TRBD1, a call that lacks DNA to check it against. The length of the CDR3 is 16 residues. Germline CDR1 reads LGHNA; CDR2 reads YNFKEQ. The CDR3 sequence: CASSQDPGTGGYEQYF.

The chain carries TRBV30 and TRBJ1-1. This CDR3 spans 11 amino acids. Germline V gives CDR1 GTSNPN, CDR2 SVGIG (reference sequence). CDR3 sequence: CAWSPRAGAFF.

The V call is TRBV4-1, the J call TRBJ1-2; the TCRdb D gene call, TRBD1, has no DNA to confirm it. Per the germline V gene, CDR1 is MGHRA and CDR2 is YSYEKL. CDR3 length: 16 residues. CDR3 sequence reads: CASSQEEGARIAGYTF.

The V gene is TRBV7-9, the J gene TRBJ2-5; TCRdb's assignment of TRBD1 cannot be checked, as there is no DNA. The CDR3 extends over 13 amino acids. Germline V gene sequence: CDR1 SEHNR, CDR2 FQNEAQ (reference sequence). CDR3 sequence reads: CASSPQGLETQYF.

The CDR3 loop reads CASSPRGTALTYEQYF. The genes are TRBV12-3 or TRBV12-4 and TRBJ2-7; as DNA is missing, the TRBD2 call by TCRdb cannot be tested. The CDR3 loop spans 16 amino acids.

The CDR3 region is CSASYSGGITDTQYF. J is TRBJ2-3 and V is TRBV20-1; with no DNA, the TCRdb D assignment of TRBD2 cannot be verified. The CDR3 length is 15 residues. CDR1 and CDR2 (germline): DFQATT, SNEGSKA (reference sequence).

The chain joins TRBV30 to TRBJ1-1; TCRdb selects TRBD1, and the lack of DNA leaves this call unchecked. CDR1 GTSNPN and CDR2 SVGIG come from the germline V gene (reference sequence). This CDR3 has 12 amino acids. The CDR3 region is CAGDRGLAEAFF. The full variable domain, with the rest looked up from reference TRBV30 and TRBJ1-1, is SQTIHQWPATLVQPVGSPLSLECTVEGTSNPNLYWYRQAAGRGLQLLFYSVGIGQISSEVPQNLSASRPQDRQFILSSKKLLLSDSGFYLCAGDRGLAEAFFGQGTRLTVV.

This CDR3 reads CASSLGLAGQPSYEQYF. The chain uses TRBV11-2 and TRBJ2-7; as DNA is missing, the TRBD2 call by TCRdb cannot be tested. The CDR3 is 17 residues long. Germline V gene lookup returns CDR1 SGHAT and CDR2 FQNNGV.

The CDR3 sequence is CASSLRTLRNEQFF. This rearrangement joins TRBV7-9 to TRBJ2-1. From germline, CDR1 is SEHNR and CDR2 FQNEAQ (reference sequence). There are 14 residues in the CDR3.

The CDR3 sequence: CAWSVGHMSNQPQHF. The rearrangement uses TRBV30 and TRBJ1-5; the TCRdb D gene call, TRBD1, has no DNA to confirm it. The CDR3 totals 15 residues. The V gene's germline CDR1 is GTSNPN and CDR2 SVGIG (reference sequence).

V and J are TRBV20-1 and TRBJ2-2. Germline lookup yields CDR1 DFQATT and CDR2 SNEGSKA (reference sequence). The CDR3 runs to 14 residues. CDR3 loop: CSAISATNTGELFF.

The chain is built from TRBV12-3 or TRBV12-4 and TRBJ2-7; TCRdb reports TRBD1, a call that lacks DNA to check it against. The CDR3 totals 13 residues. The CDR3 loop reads CASKQGNTYEQYF.

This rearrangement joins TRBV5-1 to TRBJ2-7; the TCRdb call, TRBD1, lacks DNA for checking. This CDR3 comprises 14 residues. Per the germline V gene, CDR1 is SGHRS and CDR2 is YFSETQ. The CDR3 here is CASSIRDRDYEQYF.

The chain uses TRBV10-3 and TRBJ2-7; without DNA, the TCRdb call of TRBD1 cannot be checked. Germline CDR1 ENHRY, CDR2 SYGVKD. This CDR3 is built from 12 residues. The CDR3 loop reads CAISPGTGRQYF.

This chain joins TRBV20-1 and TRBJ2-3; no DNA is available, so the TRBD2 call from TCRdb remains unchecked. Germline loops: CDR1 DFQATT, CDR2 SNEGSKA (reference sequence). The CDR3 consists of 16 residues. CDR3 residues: CSARDASGGNTDTQYF.

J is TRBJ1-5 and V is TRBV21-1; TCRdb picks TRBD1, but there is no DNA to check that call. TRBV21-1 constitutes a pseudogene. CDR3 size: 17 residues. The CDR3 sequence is CASRSCRGRLSNQPQHF.